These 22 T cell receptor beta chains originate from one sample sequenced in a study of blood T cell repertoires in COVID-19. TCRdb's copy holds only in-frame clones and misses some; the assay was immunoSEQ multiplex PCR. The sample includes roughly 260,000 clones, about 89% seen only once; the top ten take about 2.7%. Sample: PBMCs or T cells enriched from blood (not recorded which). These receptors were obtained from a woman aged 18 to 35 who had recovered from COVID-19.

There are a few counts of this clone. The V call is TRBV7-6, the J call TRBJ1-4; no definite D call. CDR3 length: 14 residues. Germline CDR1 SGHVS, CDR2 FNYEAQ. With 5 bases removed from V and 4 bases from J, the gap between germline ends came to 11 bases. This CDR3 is CASSRRGINEKLFF. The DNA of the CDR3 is TGTGCCAGCAGCCGGCGGGGTATTAATGAAAAACTGTTTTTT. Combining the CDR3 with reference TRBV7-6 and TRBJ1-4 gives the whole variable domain GAGVSQSPRYKVTKRGQDVALRCDPISGHVSLYWYRQALGQGPEFLTYFNYEAQQDKSGLPNDRFSAERPEGSISTLTIQRTEQRDSAMYRCASSRRGINEKLFFGSGTQLSVL.

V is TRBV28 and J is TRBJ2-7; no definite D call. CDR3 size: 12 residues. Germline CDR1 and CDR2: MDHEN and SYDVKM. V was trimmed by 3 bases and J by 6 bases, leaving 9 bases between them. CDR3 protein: CASSFRMAEQYF. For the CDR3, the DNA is TGTGCCAGCAGTTTCAGGATGGCCGAGCAGTACTTC.

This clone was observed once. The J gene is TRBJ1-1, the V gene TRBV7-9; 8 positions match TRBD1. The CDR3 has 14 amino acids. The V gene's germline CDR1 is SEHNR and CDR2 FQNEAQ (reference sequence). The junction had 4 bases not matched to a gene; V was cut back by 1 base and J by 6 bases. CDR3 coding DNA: TGTGCCAGCAGCTTAGACAGGGGGTTTTCTGAAGCTTTCTTT. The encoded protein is CASSLDRGFSEAFF.

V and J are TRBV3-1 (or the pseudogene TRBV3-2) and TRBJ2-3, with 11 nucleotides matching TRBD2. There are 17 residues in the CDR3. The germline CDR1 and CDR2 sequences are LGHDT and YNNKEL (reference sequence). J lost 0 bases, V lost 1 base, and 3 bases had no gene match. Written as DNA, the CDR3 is TGTGCCAGCAGCCAAGTGGGACTAGCGGCAAGCACAGATACGCAGTATTTT. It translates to CASSQVGLAASTDTQYF.

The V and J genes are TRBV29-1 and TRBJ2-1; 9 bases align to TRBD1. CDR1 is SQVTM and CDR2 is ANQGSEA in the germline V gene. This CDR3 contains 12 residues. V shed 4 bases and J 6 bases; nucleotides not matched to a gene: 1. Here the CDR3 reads CSVGDRVNEQFF. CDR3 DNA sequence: TGCAGCGTTGGGGACAGGGTCAATGAGCAGTTCTTC.

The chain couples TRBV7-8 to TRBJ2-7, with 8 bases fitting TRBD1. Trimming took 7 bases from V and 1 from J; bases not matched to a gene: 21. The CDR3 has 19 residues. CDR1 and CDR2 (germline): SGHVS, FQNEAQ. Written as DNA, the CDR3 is TGTGCCAGCACTTCCCAATCTTGGGGGGAGACAGGGGCGTCCTACGAGCAGTACTTC. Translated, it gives CASTSQSWGETGASYEQYF.

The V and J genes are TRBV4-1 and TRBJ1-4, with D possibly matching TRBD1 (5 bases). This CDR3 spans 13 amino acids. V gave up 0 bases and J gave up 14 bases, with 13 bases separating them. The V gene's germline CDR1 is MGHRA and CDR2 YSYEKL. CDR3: CASSQDVQAGLFF. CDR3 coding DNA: TGCGCCAGCAGCCAAGACGTACAGGCCGGTCTGTTTTTT.

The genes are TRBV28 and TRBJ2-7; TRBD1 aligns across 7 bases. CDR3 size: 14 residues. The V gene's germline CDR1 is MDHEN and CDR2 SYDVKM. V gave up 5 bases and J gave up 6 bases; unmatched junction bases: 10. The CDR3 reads CASSPPTGEGEQYF. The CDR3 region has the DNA TGTGCCAGCAGTCCCCCCACAGGGGAAGGCGAGCAGTACTTC.

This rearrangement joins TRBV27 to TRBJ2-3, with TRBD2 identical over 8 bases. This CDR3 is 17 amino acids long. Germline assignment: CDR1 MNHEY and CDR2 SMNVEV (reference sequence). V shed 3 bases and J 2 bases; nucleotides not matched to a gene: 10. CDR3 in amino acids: CASSLGQREFFTDTQYF. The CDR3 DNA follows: TGTGCCAGCAGTTTGGGTCAGCGGGAGTTCTTCACAGATACGCAGTATTTT.

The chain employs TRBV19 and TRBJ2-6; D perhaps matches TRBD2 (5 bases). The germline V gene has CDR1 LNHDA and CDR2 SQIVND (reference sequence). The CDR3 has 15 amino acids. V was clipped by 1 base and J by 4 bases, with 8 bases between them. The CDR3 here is CASSIGGPGANVLTF. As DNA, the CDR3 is TGTGCCAGTAGTATAGGAGGGCCCGGGGCCAACGTCCTGACTTTC.

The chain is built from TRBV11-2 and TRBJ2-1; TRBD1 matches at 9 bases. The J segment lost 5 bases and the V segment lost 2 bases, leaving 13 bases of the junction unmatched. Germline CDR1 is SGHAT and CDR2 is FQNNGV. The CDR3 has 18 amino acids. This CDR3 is CASSLPTSRRTGDNEQFF. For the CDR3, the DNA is TGTGCCAGCAGCTTACCAACCTCCCGCCGGACAGGGGACAATGAGCAGTTCTTC.

The CDR3 here is CASSLDGGAVTGELFF. The CDR3 region has the DNA TGCGCCAGCAGCTTGGACGGGGGGGCGGTCACCGGGGAGCTGTTTTTT. The chain combines TRBV5-1 with TRBJ2-2; TRBD2 aligns across 8 bases. V lost 0 bases to trimming and J lost 4 bases; unmatched junction nucleotides: 5. CDR1 and CDR2 from the germline V gene are SGHRS and YFSETQ. This CDR3 spans 16 amino acids.

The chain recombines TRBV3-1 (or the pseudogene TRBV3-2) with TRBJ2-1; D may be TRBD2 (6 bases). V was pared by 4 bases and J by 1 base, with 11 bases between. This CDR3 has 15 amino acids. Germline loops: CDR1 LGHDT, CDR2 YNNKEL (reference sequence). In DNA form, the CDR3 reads TGTGCCAGCAGCCCCATGGCGGGATCCTACAATGAGCAGTTCTTC. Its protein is CASSPMAGSYNEQFF.

DNA for the CDR3: TGTGCCAGCAGCGAGGGGACAGGGCGGCAGGGTGAGCAGTTCTTC. As protein: CASSEGTGRQGEQFF. This chain connects TRBV11-3 to TRBJ2-1, with 9 positions matching TRBD1. The germline gives CDR1 SGHNT, CDR2 YENEEA. The CDR3 is 15 amino acids. The J segment lost 9 bases and the V segment lost 5 bases, leaving 11 bases of the junction unmatched.

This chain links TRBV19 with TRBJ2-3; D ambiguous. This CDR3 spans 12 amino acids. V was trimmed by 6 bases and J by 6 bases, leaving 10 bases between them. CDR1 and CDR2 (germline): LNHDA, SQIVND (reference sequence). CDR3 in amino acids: CASSSSRDTQYF. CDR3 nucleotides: TGTGCCAGTAGCAGTTCCAGGGATACGCAGTATTTT.

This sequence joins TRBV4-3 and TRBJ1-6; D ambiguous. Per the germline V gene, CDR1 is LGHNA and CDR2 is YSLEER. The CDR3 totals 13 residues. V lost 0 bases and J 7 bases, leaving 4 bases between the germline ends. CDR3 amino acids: CASSQDQNSPLHF. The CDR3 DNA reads TGCGCCAGCAGCCAAGATCAAAATTCACCCCTCCACTTT.

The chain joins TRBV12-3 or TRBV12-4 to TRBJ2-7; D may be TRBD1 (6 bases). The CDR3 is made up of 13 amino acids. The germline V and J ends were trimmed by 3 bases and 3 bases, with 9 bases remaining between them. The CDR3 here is CASSFGQYYEQYF. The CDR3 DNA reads TGTGCCAGCAGTTTTGGACAGTACTACGAGCAGTACTTC.

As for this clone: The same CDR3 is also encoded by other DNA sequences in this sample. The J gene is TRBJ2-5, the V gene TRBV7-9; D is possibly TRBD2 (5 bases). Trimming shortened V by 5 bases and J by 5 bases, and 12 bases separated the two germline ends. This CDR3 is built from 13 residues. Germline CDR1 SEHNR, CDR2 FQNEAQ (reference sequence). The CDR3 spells CASSVLSGETQYF. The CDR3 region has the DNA TGTGCCAGCAGCGTACTCTCGGGGGAGACCCAGTACTTC.

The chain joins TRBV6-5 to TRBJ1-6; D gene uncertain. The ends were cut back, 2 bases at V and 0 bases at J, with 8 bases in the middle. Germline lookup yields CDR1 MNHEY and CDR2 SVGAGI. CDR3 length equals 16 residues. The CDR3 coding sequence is TGTGCCAGCAGTTACGCTGATAGCTCCTATAATTCACCCCTCCACTTT. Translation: CASSYADSSYNSPLHF.

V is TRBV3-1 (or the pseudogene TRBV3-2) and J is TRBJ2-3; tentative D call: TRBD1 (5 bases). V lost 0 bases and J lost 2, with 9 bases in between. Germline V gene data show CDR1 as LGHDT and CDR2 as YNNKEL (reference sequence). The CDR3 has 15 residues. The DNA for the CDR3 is TGTGCCAGCAGCCAAGAGAAGGGGATCACAGATACGCAGTATTTT. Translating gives CASSQEKGITDTQYF.

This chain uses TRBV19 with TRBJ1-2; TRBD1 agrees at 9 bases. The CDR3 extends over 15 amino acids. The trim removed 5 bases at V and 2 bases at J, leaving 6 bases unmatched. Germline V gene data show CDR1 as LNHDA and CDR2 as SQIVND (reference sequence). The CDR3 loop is CASSFSGTGNYGYTF. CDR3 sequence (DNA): TGTGCCAGTAGTTTCTCCGGGACAGGGAACTATGGCTACACCTTC.

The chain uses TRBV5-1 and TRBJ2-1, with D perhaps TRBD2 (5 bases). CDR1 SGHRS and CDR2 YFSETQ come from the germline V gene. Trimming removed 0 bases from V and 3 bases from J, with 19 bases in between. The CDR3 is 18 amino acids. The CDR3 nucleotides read TGCGCCAGCAGCTTGGTGGAGGAACTCCCGCCTCGCTACAATGAGCAGTTCTTC. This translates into CASSLVEELPPRYNEQFF.